The clone carrying this T cell receptor (beta chain) appeared a single time. The antigen is not known. The data stem from a study of cytomegalovirus exposure and HLA in healthy donors. Primers for the PCR totalled 60 Vbeta and 13 Jbeta. In the original processing: As a later analysis found, there were 80 million or so unique TCR beta chains, of which about 10 million were shared. Sequencing used immunoSEQ multiplex PCR; TCRdb keeps in-frame clones, though not all of them. The DNA was the basis for D and trimming; V, J and clone size are from that table. This repertoire shows approximately 160,000 clones, roughly 80% found once; its top ten account for about a tenth. The study, taken as a whole, reports: TCR beta chain V- and J-gene trimming was linked, in a later analysis, to a missense variant in DCLRE1C.

The clonotype comes from a man in his late teens or twenties in good health and CMV-seropositive. Sample: PBMCs.

The CDR3 reads CASSLAGREYEQYF. The CDR3 bases are TGCGCCAGCAGCTTGGCTGGCAGGGAATACGAGCAGTACTTC. The chain carries TRBV5-1 and TRBJ2-7; tentatively, D is TRBD1 (5 bases). The CDR3 sequence is 14 residues long. Trimming removed 0 bases at V and 4 bases at J, with 11 bases between. Germline V gene sequence: CDR1 SGHRS, CDR2 YFSETQ.